Presented here are 27 T cell receptor beta chains from one specimen sequenced in a study of identical twins. TCRdb analysed the 5' RACE reads with MiXCR anew, one entry per CDR3 protein. The sample includes 700,000 to 950,000 distinct CDR3 sequences, 9% to 15% of them seen just once. This sample also appeared in a second study, on yellow fever vaccine responses in identical twins.

Material for sequencing was PBMCs. The receptors come from a woman in her late teens or twenties in good health.

The sample holds a few counts of this clonotype. This sequence joins TRBV20-1 and TRBJ2-1; D not resolved. CDR1 and CDR2 (germline): DFQATT, SNEGSKA (reference sequence). Trimming removed 8 bases from V and 6 bases from J, with 17 bases in between. CDR3 length: 13 residues. CDR3 loop: CSFGRSTSNEQFF. Written as DNA, the CDR3 is TGCAGTTTTGGACGGAGTACATCCAATGAGCAGTTCTTC.

The V gene is TRBV2, the J gene TRBJ2-2, with TRBD2 matching 10 bases. Trimming removed 8 bases from V and 3 bases from J; junction bases left unmatched: 15. Germline V gene sequence: CDR1 SNHLY, CDR2 FYNNEI. The CDR3 extends over 18 amino acids. CDR3 sequence reads: CASVRSLAGLGDTGELFF. CDR3 nucleotides: TGTGCCAGCGTTAGGTCACTAGCGGGACTTGGGGACACCGGGGAGCTGTTTTTT.

In its sample, this clonotype was seen a few times. The chain employs TRBV24-1 and TRBJ2-3; TRBD1 agrees at 7 bases. After removal of 2 bases from V and 8 bases from J, the junction contained 6 bases not matched to a gene. The CDR3 contains 14 residues. Per the germline V gene, CDR1 is KGHDR and CDR2 is SFDVKD. In DNA form, the CDR3 reads TGTGCCACCAGTGATTCGACAGGGCGGGTTACGCAGTATTTT. It encodes CATSDSTGRVTQYF.

This clonotype has a handful of counts. The J gene is TRBJ2-1, the V gene TRBV19; D gene uncertain. The V end was cut by 3 bases, the J end by 4 bases, with 10 bases between. This CDR3 spans 14 amino acids. Germline loops: CDR1 LNHDA, CDR2 SQIVND (reference sequence). The DNA for the CDR3 is TGTGCCAGTAGTATGCGTAAGGGTTACAATGAGCAGTTCTTC. Protein product: CASSMRKGYNEQFF. Full variable domain (remainder filled in from reference TRBV19 and TRBJ2-1): DGGITQSPKYLFRKEGQNVTLSCEQNLNHDAMYWYRQDPGQGLRLIYYSQIVNDFQKGDIAEGYSVSREKKESFPLTVTSAQKNPTAFYLCASSMRKGYNEQFFGPGTRLTVL.

V gene TRBV5-1 combines with J gene TRBJ1-1; no clear D gene. Germline V CDR1 and CDR2: SGHRS, YFSETQ. This CDR3 is built from 13 residues. With 0 bases removed from V and 4 bases from J, the gap between germline ends came to 7 bases. The CDR3 DNA is TGCGCCAGCAGCTTGGAGGGTCTCACTGAAGCTTTCTTT. As protein: CASSLEGLTEAFF. The variable domain in full, with the rest retrieved from reference TRBV5-1 and TRBJ1-1, is KAGVTQTPRYLIKTRGQQVTLSCSPISGHRSVSWYQQTPGQGLQFLFEYFSETQRNKGNFPGRFSGRQFSNSRSEMNVSTLELGDSALYLCASSLEGLTEAFFGQGTRLTVV.

The V call is TRBV7-2, the J call TRBJ1-3; D not certain. Trimming removed 1 base at V and 2 bases at J, with 9 bases between. This CDR3 is built from 15 residues. Looked up from germline, CDR1 is SGHTA and CDR2 is FQGNSA. The CDR3 sequence: CASSLGVFAGNTIYF. The CDR3 DNA sequence: TGTGCCAGCAGCTTAGGTGTCTTCGCTGGAAACACCATATATTTT.

With regard to this clonotype: The junction departs from the called germline gene at one end, perhaps through a read error. The V and J genes are TRBV20-1 and TRBJ2-3; tentative D call: TRBD2 (6 bases). Germline V gene data show CDR1 as DFQATT and CDR2 as SNEGSKA (reference sequence). The CDR3 covers 17 residues. DNA for the CDR3: TGCTGTGCTAGAGATTTCCGACCGGGCGGGATCACAGATACGCAGTATTTT. Translating gives CCARDFRPGGITDTQYF.

At least ten counts were recorded for this clonotype. The V call is TRBV15, the J call TRBJ2-7; the D is unclear. V was cut by 5 bases and J by 5 bases, with 16 bases left in between. From germline, CDR1 is LNHNV and CDR2 YYDKDF (reference sequence). The CDR3 contains 14 residues. CDR3 in DNA: TGTGCCACCAGCCGAGGAAGATTGGGTGACGAGCAGTACTTC. This encodes CATSRGRLGDEQYF.

The V call is TRBV5-1, the J call TRBJ2-1, with unresolved D. The CDR3 contains 14 residues. CDR1 and CDR2 from the germline V gene are SGHRS and YFSETQ. V shed 0 bases and J shed 5 bases, with 9 bases lying between them. The CDR3 protein is CASSLAGYNNEQFF. In DNA form, the CDR3 reads TGCGCCAGCAGCTTGGCCGGGTACAACAATGAGCAGTTCTTC.

The gene calls are TRBV6-1 and TRBJ2-7; 11 bases are a match to TRBD1. The CDR3 totals 14 residues. V shed 7 bases and J 3 bases; nucleotides not matched to a gene: 5. The V gene's germline CDR1 is MNHNS and CDR2 SASEGT. The CDR3 DNA sequence: TGTGCCAGCACTCCCGGGACAGGGGGCTACGAGCAGTACTTC. Encoded protein: CASTPGTGGYEQYF.

This clonotype came up a few times. The chain couples TRBV6-1 to TRBJ2-7, with 8 bases identical to TRBD1. Germline V gene lookup returns CDR1 MNHNS and CDR2 SASEGT. The CDR3 is 14 residues long. The J segment lost 0 bases and the V segment lost 6 bases, leaving 4 bases of the junction unmatched. This CDR3 reads CASRAGGSSYEQYV. The CDR3 DNA reads as TGTGCCAGCAGGGCAGGGGGCAGCTCCTACGAGCAGTACGTC.

This chain connects TRBV4-1 to TRBJ2-5; 9 bases agree with TRBD2. The ends lost 3 bases at V and 4 bases at J; junction bases unmatched: 6. The CDR3 spans 15 residues. The germline gives CDR1 MGHRA, CDR2 YSYEKL. Written as DNA, the CDR3 is TGCGCCAGCAGCCAGTGGGCGGGGGGGGTAGAGACCCAGTACTTC. This translates into CASSQWAGGVETQYF.

The rearrangement joins TRBV7-9 to TRBJ1-1; D remains ambiguous. Germline CDR1 is SEHNR and CDR2 is FQNEAQ (reference sequence). The V gene lost 5 bases and the J gene lost 6 bases, with 19 bases spanning the gap. This CDR3 region has 15 residues. This CDR3 is CASSPLGGVAAEAFF. CDR3 sequence (DNA): TGTGCCAGCAGCCCCCTTGGCGGGGTGGCGGCTGAAGCTTTCTTT.

At least ten counts were recorded for this clonotype. The V and J genes are TRBV28 and TRBJ2-7; 9 bases fit TRBD1. The CDR3 loop spans 16 amino acids. With 5 bases clipped from V and 1 base from J, the junction kept 9 bases outside the gene matches. Germline V CDR1 and CDR2: MDHEN, SYDVKM. The CDR3 region is CASSETGQGGSYEQYF. The CDR3 DNA sequence: TGTGCCAGCAGTGAGACGGGACAGGGTGGATCCTACGAGCAGTACTTC.

V gene TRBV4-2 combines with J gene TRBJ2-5, with TRBD2 matching over 8 bases. Trimming removed 1 base from V and 4 bases from J; junction bases left unmatched: 8. This CDR3 contains 16 residues. From germline, CDR1 is LGHNA and CDR2 YNFKEQ. CDR3 nucleotides: TGTGCCAGCAGCCAAGCCGGCAGCGGGAGTTCAGAGACCCAGTACTTC. It is translated as CASSQAGSGSSETQYF.

As for this clonotype: It may be a read error: a sequence one base away is much more abundant. This chain joins TRBV20-1 and TRBJ2-1; 13 bases fit TRBD2. This CDR3 has 17 residues. The germline gives CDR1 DFQATT, CDR2 SNEGSKA (reference sequence). J lost 6 bases, V lost 5 bases, and 13 bases had no gene match. The CDR3 is CSARLAGGRSIFNEQFF. CDR3 DNA sequence: TGCAGTGCTCGACTAGCGGGAGGACGTTCGATCTTCAATGAGCAGTTCTTC.

This chain uses TRBV4-1 with TRBJ2-7; weak D call: TRBD2 (6 bases). V lost 1 base to trimming and J lost 4 bases, with 8 bases between them. The germline CDR1 and CDR2 sequences are MGHRA and YSYEKL. The CDR3 totals 13 residues. Here the CDR3 reads CASSQVGGYEQYF. The CDR3 DNA is TGCGCCAGCAGCCAAGTCGGGGGTTACGAGCAGTACTTC.

The chain links TRBV11-1 to TRBJ2-1, with 9 bases lining up with TRBD2. Germline V gives CDR1 SGHAT, CDR2 FQDESV (reference sequence). The CDR3 loop spans 18 amino acids. V dropped 1 base and J dropped 7; count of bases not matched to a gene: 14. The CDR3 region is CASSLEVAGAPLGNEQFF. In DNA form, the CDR3 reads TGTGCCAGCAGCTTAGAGGTAGCGGGGGCCCCACTCGGGAATGAGCAGTTCTTC.

This clonotype was detected only a few times. The chain couples TRBV24-1 to TRBJ2-3; 12 positions match TRBD1. The CDR3 covers 15 residues. Unmatched junction bases numbered 5, after V lost 10 bases and J lost 1 base. Germline V gene lookup returns CDR1 KGHDR and CDR2 SFDVKD. CDR3 region: CATGQGAIGTDTQYF. The CDR3 region has the DNA TGTGCCACGGGACAGGGGGCGATAGGCACAGATACGCAGTATTTT.

This clonotype was detected only once. Its ends do not fully match the called genes, so a read error is possible. The rearrangement uses TRBV12-3 or TRBV12-4 and TRBJ2-3, with TRBD2 matching over 9 bases. The CDR3 loop spans 18 amino acids. The CDR3 coding sequence is TGTACCAGCAGTCCGCCCGGGACTAGCCTACTAAGAACAGATACGCAGTATTTT. Protein: CTSSPPGTSLLRTDTQYF.

This clonotype appeared many times. At one of its ends the junction is not consistent with the germline gene, which may arise from a read error. The V gene is TRBV12-3 or TRBV12-4, the J gene TRBJ2-1; TRBD1 matches 9 bases. This CDR3 comprises 13 residues. The CDR3 protein is CASRPYRTGADRF. The CDR3 DNA sequence: TGTGCCAGCAGACCTTACCGGACAGGGGCCGACCGCTTC.

This clonotype has a handful of counts. This chain connects TRBV12-3 or TRBV12-4 to TRBJ2-7; D remains unclear. This CDR3 is 13 amino acids long. With 6 bases removed from V and 4 bases from J, the gap between germline ends came to 13 bases. The CDR3 DNA sequence: TGTGCCAGCAGACTCACACAGAGTTACGAGCAGTACTTC. It encodes CASRLTQSYEQYF.

This clonotype was seen only a few times. The chain has TRBV5-1 and TRBJ1-1; possibly TRBD1 for D (6 bases). CDR3 size: 15 residues. Germline CDR1 reads SGHRS; CDR2 reads YFSETQ. V was pared by 4 bases and J by 4 bases, with 17 bases between. The DNA of the CDR3 is TGCGCCAGCAGCGCTTCGGGACAAGGCGTCACTGAAGCTTTCTTT. This codes for CASSASGQGVTEAFF.

This clonotype was detected ten times or more. J is TRBJ1-1 and V is TRBV7-8; D gene unclear. Per the germline V gene, CDR1 is SGHVS and CDR2 is FQNEAQ. V gave up 0 bases and J gave up 0 bases, with 8 bases separating them. The CDR3 contains 15 residues. The CDR3 DNA reads as TGTGCCAGCAGCTTAGCTGGGCAGGTGAACACTGAAGCTTTCTTT. Its protein product is CASSLAGQVNTEAFF. The full variable domain, with the rest looked up from reference TRBV7-8 and TRBJ1-1, is GAGVSQSPRYKVAKRGQDVALRCDPISGHVSLFWYQQALGQGPEFLTYFQNEAQLDKSGLPSDRFFAERPEGSVSTLKIQRTQQEDSAVYLCASSLAGQVNTEAFFGQGTRLTVV.

This clonotype was picked up many times. The chain is built from TRBV20-1 and TRBJ2-2; 8 bases line up with TRBD1. Germline V gene lookup returns CDR1 DFQATT and CDR2 SNEGSKA (reference sequence). V was clipped by 0 bases and J by 7 bases; unmatched bases: 10. The CDR3 has 16 residues. CDR3 sequence (DNA): TGCAGTGCTAGAGATTCCTCCAGGGGGCAAGTCGGGGAGCTGTTTTTT. Translating it yields CSARDSSRGQVGELFF.

The CDR3 DNA sequence: TGCGCGTACAGGGGGGCGAATTCACCCCTCCACTTT. Translated: CAYRGANSPLHF. The rearrangement links TRBV20-1 to TRBJ1-6; 8 nucleotides line up with TRBD1. The germline gives CDR1 DFQATT, CDR2 SNEGSKA (reference sequence). The CDR3 is 12 residues long.

This clonotype was detected only a few times. The rearrangement joins TRBV2 to TRBJ2-2; possibly TRBD1 for D (8 bases). Trimming cost V 4 bases and J 5 bases, with 14 bases left between them. CDR1 is SNHLY, CDR2 FYNNEI, per germline. The CDR3 has 15 residues. Here the CDR3 DNA reads TGTGCCAGCAGTGGTACAGGGGGGGGTACCGGGGAGCTGTTTTTT. This codes for CASSGTGGGTGELFF.